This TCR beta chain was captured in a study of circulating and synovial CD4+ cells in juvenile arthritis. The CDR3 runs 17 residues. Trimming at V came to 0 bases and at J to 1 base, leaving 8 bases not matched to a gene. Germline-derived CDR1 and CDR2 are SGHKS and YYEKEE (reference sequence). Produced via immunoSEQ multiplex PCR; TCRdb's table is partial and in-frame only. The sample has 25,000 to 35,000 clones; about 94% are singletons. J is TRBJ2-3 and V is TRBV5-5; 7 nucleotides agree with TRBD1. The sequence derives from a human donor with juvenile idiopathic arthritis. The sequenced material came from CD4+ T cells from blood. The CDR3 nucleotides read TGTGCCAGCAGCTTGGCGCTTAGGGGACAGCGCACAGATACGCAGTATTTT. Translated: CASSLALRGQRTDTQYF.